The clone carrying this TCR beta chain was observed a few times. At one of its ends the junction is not consistent with the germline gene, which may arise from a read error. This sample was included in a study of tumor and adjacent non-tumor tissue in lung cancer. The CDR3 is 12 amino acids. The V gene's germline CDR1 is MGHRA and CDR2 YSYEKL. No cell sorting was done before RNA was extracted from the tissue. More than 3 cm separated this lung sample from the edge of the tumor. A modified ARM-PCR protocol with three rounds of nested PCR amplified TCRbeta. TCRdb reprocessed the multiplex PCR reads via MiXCR and lists one record per CDR3 protein. The sample shows 65,000 to 85,000 distinct CDR3 sequences, 76% of them seen only once.

The specimen was distant non-tumor lung tissue. V and J are TRBV4-1 and TRBJ2-1; D is unresolved. The sequence came from a man between 60 and 75 years old with non-small cell lung cancer. The CDR3 protein is CANSQGYNEQFF. The DNA for the CDR3 is TGTGCAAACAGCCAAGGGTACAATGAGCAGTTCTTC.